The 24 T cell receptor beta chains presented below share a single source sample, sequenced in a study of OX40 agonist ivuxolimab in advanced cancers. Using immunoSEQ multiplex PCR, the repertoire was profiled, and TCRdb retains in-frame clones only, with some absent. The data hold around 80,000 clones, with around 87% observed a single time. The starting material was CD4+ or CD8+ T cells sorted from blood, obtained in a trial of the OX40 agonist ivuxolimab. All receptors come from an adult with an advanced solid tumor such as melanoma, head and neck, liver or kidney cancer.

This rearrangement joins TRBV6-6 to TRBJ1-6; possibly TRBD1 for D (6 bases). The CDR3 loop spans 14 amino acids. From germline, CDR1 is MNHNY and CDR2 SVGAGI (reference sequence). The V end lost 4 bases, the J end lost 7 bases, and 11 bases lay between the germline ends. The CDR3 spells CASSSDRGNSPLHF. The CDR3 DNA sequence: TGTGCCAGCAGTTCGGACAGAGGGAATTCACCCCTCCACTTT.

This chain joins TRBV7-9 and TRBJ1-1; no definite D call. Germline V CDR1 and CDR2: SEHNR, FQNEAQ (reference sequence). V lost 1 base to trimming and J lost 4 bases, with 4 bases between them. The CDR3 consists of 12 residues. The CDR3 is CASSLGPTEAFF. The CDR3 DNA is TGTGCCAGCAGCTTAGGGCCCACTGAAGCTTTCTTT.

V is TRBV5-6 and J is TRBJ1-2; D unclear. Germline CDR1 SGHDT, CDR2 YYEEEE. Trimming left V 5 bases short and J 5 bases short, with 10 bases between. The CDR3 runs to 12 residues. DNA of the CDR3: TGTGCCAGCAGTCGTGCGGGGTATGGCTACACCTTC. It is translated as CASSRAGYGYTF.

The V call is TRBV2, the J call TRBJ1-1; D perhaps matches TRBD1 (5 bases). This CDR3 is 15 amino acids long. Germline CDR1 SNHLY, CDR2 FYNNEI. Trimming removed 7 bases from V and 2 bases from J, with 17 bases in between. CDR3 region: CASTLTLGGNTEAFF. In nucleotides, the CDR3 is TGTGCCAGCACCCTAACCCTCGGGGGTAACACTGAAGCTTTCTTT.

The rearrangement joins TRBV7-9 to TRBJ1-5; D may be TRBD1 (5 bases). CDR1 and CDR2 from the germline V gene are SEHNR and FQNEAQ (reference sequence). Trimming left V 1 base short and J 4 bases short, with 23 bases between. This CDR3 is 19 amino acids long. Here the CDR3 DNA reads TGTGCCAGCAGCTTAGTGACGGTCCCCGGGGGACCATTAAATCAGCCCCAGCATTTT. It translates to CASSLVTVPGGPLNQPQHF.

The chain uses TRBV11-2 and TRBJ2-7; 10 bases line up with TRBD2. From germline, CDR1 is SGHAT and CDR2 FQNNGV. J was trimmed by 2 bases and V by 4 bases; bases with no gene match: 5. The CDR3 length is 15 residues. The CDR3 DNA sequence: TGTGCCAGCAGCTCGGTAGCGGGAGGCACCTACGAGCAGTACTTC. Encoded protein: CASSSVAGGTYEQYF.

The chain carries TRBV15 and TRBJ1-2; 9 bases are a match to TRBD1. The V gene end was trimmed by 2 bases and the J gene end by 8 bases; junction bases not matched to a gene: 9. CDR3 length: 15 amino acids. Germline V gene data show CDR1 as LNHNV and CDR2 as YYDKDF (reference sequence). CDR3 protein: CATSRTRTGAEGYTF. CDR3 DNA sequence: TGTGCCACCAGCAGAACTCGGACAGGGGCGGAAGGCTACACCTTC. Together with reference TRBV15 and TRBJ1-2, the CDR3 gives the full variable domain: DAMVIQNPRYQVTQFGKPVTLSCSQTLNHNVMYWYQQKSSQAPKLLFHYYDKDFNNEADTPDNFQSRRPNTSFCFLDIRSPGLGDTAMYLCATSRTRTGAEGYTFGSGTRLTVV.

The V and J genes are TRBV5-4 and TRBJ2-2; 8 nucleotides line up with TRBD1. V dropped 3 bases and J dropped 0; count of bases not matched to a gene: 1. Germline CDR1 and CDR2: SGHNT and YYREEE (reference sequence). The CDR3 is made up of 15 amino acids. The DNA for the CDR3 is TGTGCCAGCAGCTGGACAGGGACGAACACCGGGGAGCTGTTTTTT. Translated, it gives CASSWTGTNTGELFF.

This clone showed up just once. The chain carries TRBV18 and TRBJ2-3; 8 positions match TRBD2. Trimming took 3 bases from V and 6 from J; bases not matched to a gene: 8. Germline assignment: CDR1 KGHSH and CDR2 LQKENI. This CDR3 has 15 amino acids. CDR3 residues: CASSPQRELTDTQYF. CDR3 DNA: TGTGCCAGCTCACCTCAGCGGGAGCTAACGGATACGCAGTATTTT.

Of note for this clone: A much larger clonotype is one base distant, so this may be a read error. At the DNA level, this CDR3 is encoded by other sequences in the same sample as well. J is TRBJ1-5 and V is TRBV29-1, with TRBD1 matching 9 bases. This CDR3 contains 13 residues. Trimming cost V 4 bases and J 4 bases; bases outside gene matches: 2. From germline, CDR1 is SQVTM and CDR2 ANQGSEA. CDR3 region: CSVAGQGNQPQHF. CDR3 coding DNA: TGCAGCGTTGCGGGACAGGGTAATCAGCCCCAGCATTTT.

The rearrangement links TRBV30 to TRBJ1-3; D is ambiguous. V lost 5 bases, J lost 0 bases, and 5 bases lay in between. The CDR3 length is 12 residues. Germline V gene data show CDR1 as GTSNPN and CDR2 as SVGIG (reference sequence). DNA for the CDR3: TGTGCCTGGGATTCCTCTGGAAACACCATATATTTT. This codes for CAWDSSGNTIYF. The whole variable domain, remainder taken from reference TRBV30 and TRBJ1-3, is SQTIHQWPATLVQPVGSPLSLECTVEGTSNPNLYWYRQAAGRGLQLLFYSVGIGQISSEVPQNLSASRPQDRQFILSSKKLLLSDSGFYLCAWDSSGNTIYFGEGSWLTVV.

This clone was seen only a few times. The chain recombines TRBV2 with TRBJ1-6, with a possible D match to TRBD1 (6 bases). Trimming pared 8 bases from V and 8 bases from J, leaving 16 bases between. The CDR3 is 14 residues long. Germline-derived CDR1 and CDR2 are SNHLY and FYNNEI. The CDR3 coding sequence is TGTGCCAGCCTAAGGGAGGACAGTTATTCACCCCTCCACTTT. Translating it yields CASLREDSYSPLHF.

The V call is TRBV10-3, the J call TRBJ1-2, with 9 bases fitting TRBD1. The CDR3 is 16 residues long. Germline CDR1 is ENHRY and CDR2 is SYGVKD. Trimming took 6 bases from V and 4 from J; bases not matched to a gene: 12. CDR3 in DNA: TGTGCCATCAGGCCCCCGACAGGGGGAAAGGGCTATGGCTACACCTTC. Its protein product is CAIRPPTGGKGYGYTF.

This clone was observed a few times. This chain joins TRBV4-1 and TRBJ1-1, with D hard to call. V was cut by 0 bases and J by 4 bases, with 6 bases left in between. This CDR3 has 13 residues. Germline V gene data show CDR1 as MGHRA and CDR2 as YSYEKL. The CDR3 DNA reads TGCGCCAGCAGCCAAGAAGGGTTCACTGAAGCTTTCTTT. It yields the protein CASSQEGFTEAFF.

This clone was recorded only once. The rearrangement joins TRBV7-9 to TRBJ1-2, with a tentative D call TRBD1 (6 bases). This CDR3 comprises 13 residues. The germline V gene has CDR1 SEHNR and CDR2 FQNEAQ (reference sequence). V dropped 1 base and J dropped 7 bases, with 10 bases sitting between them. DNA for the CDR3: TGTGCCAGCAGCTTAGGACAGGACCTTGGCTACACCTTC. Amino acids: CASSLGQDLGYTF.

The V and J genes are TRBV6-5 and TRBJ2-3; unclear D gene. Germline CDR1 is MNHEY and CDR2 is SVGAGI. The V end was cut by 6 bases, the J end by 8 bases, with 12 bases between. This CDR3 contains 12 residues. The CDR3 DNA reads TGTGCCAGCAGCCCTTTCCGCGGTACGCAGTATTTT. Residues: CASSPFRGTQYF.

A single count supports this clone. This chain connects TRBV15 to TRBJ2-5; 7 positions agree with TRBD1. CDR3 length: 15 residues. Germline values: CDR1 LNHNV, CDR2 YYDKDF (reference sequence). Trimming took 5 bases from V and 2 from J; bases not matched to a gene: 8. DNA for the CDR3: TGTGCCACCAGCCGCTCACCGGGACAGCAAGAGACCCAGTACTTC. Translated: CATSRSPGQQETQYF.

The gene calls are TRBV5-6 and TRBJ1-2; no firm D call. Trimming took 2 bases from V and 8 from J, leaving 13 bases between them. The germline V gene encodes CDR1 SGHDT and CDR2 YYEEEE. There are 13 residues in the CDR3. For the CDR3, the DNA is TGTGCCAGCAGCTTTGAAGAGAGGAGGGGCTACACCTTC. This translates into CASSFEERRGYTF.

The CDR3 spells CASSPQSSSGWNEQFF. The CDR3 DNA reads as TGTGCCAGCAGCCCCCAATCCTCTTCAGGGTGGAATGAGCAGTTCTTC. The gene calls are TRBV5-4 and TRBJ2-1, with D perhaps matching TRBD1 (5 bases). The germline V gene encodes CDR1 SGHNT and CDR2 YYREEE (reference sequence). This CDR3 spans 16 amino acids. The ends were cut back, 4 bases at V and 7 bases at J, with 21 bases in the middle.

CDR3 residues: CASSQLASNTGELFF. CDR3 bases: TGTGCCAGCAGCCAACTAGCCTCGAACACCGGGGAGCTGTTTTTT. The genes are TRBV7-9 and TRBJ2-2; tentatively, D is TRBD2 (6 bases). Germline CDR1 is SEHNR and CDR2 is FQNEAQ (reference sequence). The CDR3 runs to 15 residues. The V end was cut by 5 bases, the J end by 0 bases, with 10 bases between.

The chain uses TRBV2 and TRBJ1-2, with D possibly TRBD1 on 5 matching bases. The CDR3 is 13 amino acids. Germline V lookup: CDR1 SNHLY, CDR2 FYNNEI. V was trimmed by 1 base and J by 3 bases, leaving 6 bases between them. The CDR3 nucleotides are TGTGCCAGCAGTGAAGGGGGGGACTATGGCTACACCTTC. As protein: CASSEGGDYGYTF.

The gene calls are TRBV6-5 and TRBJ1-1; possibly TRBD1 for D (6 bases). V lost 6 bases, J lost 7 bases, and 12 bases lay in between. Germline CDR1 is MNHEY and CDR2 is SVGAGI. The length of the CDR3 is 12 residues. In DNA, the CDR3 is TGTGCCAGCAGGCCTGACAGGAGTGAAGCTTTCTTT. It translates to CASRPDRSEAFF.

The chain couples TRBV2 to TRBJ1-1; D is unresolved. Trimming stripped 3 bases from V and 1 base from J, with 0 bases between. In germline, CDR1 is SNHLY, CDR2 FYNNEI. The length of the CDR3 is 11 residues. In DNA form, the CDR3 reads TGTGCCAGCAGTGAGAACACTGAAGCTTTCTTT. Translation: CASSENTEAFF. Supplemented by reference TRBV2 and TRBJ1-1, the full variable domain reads EPEVTQTPSHQVTQMGQEVILRCVPISNHLYFYWYRQILGQKVEFLVSFYNNEISEKSEIFDDQFSVERPDGSNFTLKIRSTKLEDSAMYFCASSENTEAFFGQGTRLTVV.

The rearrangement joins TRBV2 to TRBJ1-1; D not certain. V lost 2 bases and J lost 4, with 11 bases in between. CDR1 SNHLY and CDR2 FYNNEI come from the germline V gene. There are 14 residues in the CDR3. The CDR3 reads CASSEFQIATEAFF. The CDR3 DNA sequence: TGTGCCAGCAGTGAATTTCAGATTGCCACTGAAGCTTTCTTT.